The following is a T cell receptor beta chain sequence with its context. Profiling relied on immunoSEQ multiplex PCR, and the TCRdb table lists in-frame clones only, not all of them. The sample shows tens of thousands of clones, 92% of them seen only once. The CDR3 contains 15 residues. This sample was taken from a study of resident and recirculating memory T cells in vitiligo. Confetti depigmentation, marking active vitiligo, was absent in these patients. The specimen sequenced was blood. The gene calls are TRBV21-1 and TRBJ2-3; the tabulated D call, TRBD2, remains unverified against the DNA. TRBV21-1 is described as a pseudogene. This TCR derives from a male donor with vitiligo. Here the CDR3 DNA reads TGTGCCAGCAGCAAAGCGGGACTGTGCACAGATACGCAGTATTTT. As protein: CASSKAGLCTDTQYF.